The sample holds one count of the clone carrying this T cell receptor (beta chain). The data were taken from a study of Ad26.COV2.S vaccination and SARS-CoV-2 variants. Sequencing was performed with immunoSEQ multiplex PCR; in TCRdb, only in-frame clones are kept and a portion is missing. Of around 350,000 clones in the sample, more than 75% were seen once. Treatment in this sample: 19 received Ad26.COV2.S at low or high dose, single or two shots; about five received placebo; per-sample allocation not given. Collection of the samples took place on day 63 after the first injection of vaccine or placebo. The sequenced sample was peripheral blood, obtained in a trial of Ad26.COV2.S vaccine versus placebo. The sequence came from a person aged 18-65 years who received the Ad26.COV2.S COVID-19 vaccine or a placebo.

The CDR3 coding sequence is TGTGCCACCAGCAAAGTGACAGGGACTAGTTCCCTCTATGGCTACACCTTC. Translated, it gives CATSKVTGTSSLYGYTF. The chain has TRBV15 and TRBJ1-2, with TRBD1 matching over 7 bases. V lost 4 bases, J lost 4 bases, and 15 bases stayed unmatched. Germline lookup yields CDR1 LNHNV and CDR2 YYDKDF (reference sequence). The CDR3 contains 17 residues.